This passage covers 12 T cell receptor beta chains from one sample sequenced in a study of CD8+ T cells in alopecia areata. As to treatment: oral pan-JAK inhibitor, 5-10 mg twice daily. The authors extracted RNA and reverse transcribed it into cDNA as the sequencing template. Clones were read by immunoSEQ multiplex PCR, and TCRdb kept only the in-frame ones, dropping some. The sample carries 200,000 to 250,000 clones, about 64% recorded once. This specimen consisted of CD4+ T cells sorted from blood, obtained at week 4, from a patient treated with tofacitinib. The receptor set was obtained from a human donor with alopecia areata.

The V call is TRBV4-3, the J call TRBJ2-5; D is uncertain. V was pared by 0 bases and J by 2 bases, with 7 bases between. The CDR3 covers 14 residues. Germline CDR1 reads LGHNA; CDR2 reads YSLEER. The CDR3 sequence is CASSQEASQETQYF. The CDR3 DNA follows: TGCGCCAGCAGCCAAGAGGCCTCACAAGAGACCCAGTACTTC.

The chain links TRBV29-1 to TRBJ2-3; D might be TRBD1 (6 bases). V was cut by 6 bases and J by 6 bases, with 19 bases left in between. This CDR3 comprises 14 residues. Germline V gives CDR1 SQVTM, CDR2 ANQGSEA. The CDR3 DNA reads TGCAGCGTCGTACAGGGCAAGGTGGCGGATACGCAGTATTTT. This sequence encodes CSVVQGKVADTQYF.

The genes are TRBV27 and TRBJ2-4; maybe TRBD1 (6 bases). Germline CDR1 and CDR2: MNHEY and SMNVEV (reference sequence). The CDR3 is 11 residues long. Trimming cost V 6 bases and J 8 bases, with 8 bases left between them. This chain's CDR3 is CASRKGDIQYF. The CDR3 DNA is TGTGCCAGCAGAAAGGGGGACATTCAGTACTTC.

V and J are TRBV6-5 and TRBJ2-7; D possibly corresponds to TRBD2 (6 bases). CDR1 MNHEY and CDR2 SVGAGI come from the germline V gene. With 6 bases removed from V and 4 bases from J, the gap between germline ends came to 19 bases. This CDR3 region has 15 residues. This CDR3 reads CASREGPPGLYEQYF. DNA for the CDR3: TGTGCCAGCAGGGAGGGTCCCCCCGGCTTATACGAGCAGTACTTC.

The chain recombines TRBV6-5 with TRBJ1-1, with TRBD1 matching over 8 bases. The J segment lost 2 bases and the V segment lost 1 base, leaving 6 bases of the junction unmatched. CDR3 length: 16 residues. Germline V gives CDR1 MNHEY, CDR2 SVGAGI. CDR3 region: CASSYFTGGGNTEAFF. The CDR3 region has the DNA TGTGCCAGCAGTTACTTTACAGGGGGAGGTAACACTGAAGCTTTCTTT.

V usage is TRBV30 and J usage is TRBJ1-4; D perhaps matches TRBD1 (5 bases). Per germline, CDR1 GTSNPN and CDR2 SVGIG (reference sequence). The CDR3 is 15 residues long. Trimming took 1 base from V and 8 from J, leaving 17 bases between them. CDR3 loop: CAWSGQNSGGEKLFF. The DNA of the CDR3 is TGTGCCTGGAGTGGGCAAAATAGTGGGGGGGAAAAACTGTTTTTT.

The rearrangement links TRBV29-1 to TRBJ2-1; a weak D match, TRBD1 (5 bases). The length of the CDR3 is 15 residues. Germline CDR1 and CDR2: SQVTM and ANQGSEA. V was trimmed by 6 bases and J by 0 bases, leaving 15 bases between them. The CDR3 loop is CSVRAQGSSYNEQFF. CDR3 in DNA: TGCAGCGTCCGGGCTCAGGGAAGCTCCTACAATGAGCAGTTCTTC.

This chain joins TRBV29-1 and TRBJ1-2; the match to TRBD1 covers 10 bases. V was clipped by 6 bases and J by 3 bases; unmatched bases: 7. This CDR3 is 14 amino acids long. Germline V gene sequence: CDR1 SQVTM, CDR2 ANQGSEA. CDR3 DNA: TGCAGCGTCGGGACAGGGGAGTACCACTATGGCTACACCTTC. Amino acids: CSVGTGEYHYGYTF.

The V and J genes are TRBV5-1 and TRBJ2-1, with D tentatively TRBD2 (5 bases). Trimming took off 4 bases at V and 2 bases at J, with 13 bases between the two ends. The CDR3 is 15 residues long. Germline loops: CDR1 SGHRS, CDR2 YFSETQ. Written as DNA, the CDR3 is TGCGCCAGCAGCCACACTAGTGCCCCCTACAATGAGCAGTTCTTC. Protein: CASSHTSAPYNEQFF.

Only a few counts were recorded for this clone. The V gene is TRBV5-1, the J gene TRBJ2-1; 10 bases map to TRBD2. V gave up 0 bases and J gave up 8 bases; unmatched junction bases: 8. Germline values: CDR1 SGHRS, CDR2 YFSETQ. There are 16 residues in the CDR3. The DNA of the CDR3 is TGCGCCAGCAGCTTGGTGTTAGCGGGGGGTAGGGATGAGCAGTTCTTC. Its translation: CASSLVLAGGRDEQFF.

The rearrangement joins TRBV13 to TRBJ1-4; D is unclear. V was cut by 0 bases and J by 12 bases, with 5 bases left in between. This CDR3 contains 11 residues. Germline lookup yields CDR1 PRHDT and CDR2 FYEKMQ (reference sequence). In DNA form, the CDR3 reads TGTGCCAGCAGCTTAGGGCGGGAACTGTTTTTT. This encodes CASSLGRELFF.

DNA of the CDR3: TGTGCCAGCAGCAGACAGGGGGCTATATCCACTGAAGCTTTCTTT. It specifies CASSRQGAISTEAFF. This chain connects TRBV7-2 to TRBJ1-1; 10 nucleotides line up with TRBD1. V was pared by 5 bases and J by 4 bases, with 7 bases of the junction left unmatched. The germline V gene has CDR1 SGHTA and CDR2 FQGNSA. CDR3 size: 15 residues.